This T cell receptor (beta chain) was recorded in a study of blood T cell repertoires in COVID-19 (dated by TCRdb to the early 2020s). Looking at the study overall: Collaborator samples came from the United States, Italy and Spain and covered acute and convalescent phases of COVID-19. The prospective study material was composed of cDNA or gDNA derived from T cells, B-cell-depleted T cells, or PBMCs. The dataset comprised deeply sampled blood TCRbeta repertoires from subjects exposed to, actively infected with, or recovered from COVID-19. The repertoires were released in a freely available public database meant as a resource for research on the immune response to SARS-CoV-2. Samples came from the ongoing ImmuneRACE study (first 160 participants) plus 1,254 subjects from 6 global collaborators. Sample metadata almost always included a de-identified subject ID, COVID-19 status, age in years and sex. Where HLA class I and class II types were available, the types were taken from metadata supplied by the sample provider, not from assay-based typing.

With regard to this clone: It lacks a known antigen. Base quality data are lacking; no much larger clone is found one base away.

Each collaborating institution followed its own protocols to collect whole blood in K2EDTA tubes. For TCRbeta analysis, collaborators shipped samples as frozen whole blood, isolated PBMCs, or DNA extracted from either of those sample types. What the authors observed across the whole study: The amount of clinical and demographic metadata varied by source and participant and was provided uncurated.

V sheds 4 bases and J sheds 0 bases, leaving 21 bases between their ends. In the germline V gene, CDR1 corresponds to SGHAT and CDR2 to FQNNGV. The cysteine opens and the phenylalanine closes a CDR3 of 19 amino acids. Of all the DNA, just the CDR3 is kept, 57 bases in frame from base 1. TCRbeta CDR3 regions were amplified from genomic DNA using the immunoSEQ Assay, a bias-controlled multiplex PCR. Per the source publication's procedure: The number of nucleated cells in each sample was estimated from the amplification of reference gene primers within the assay. To quantify the absolute abundance of each unique TCRbeta CDR3 rearrangement, sequence reads were collapsed and filtered. For each sample, productive Simpson clonality was calculated by taking the square root of Simpson's diversity index across productive rearrangements. The immuneACCESS repertoire file appears here via TCRdb, limited to in-frame rearrangements. These files lack a portion of the clones; in checked studies, under half of the deficit traces to unresolved V genes, and the cause of the others is not known. That table is the source of V, J and clone size, and D and trimming were worked out from the DNA. The sample table holds roughly 250,000 clones, of which 65% to 90% were seen once. About 4.4% of the sample lies in the top ten.

The origin of this receptor is a woman in her sixties or seventies with acute or convalescent COVID-19. This sequence uses TRBV11-2 and TRBJ1-4, with no confidently assigned D gene. The sequenced sample was peripheral blood. The bases are TGTGCCAGCAGCTCCAAGCCCGGGAGACTCCGGGCAACTAATGAAAAACTGTTTTTT. Translation gives CASSSKPGRLRATNEKLFF.